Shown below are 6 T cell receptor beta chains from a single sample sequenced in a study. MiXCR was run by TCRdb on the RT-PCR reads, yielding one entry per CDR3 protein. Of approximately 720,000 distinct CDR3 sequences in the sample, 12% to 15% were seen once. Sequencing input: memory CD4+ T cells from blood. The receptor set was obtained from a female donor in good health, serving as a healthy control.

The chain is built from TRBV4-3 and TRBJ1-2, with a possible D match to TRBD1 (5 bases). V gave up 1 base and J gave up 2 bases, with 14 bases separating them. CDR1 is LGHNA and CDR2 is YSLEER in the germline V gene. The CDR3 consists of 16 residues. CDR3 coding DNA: TGCGCCAGCAGCCAAGTGATTGGGCAGGGCAACTATGGCTACACCTTC. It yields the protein CASSQVIGQGNYGYTF.

The CDR3 DNA sequence: TGTGCCAGCAGCCAAGATCAAGCGGGAGGCAAAGGGCAGTACTTC. Translating it yields CASSQDQAGGKGQYF. This chain connects TRBV14 to TRBJ2-7; 9 bases align to TRBD2. This CDR3 is built from 15 residues. The germline gives CDR1 SGHDN, CDR2 FVKESK. V gave up 0 bases and J gave up 9 bases; unmatched junction bases: 9. Full variable domain (missing parts from reference TRBV14 and TRBJ2-7): EAGVTQFPSHSVIEKGQTVTLRCDPISGHDNLYWYRRVMGKEIKFLLHFVKESKQDESGMPNNRFLAERTGGTYSTLKVQPAELEDSGVYFCASSQDQAGGKGQYFGPGTRLTVT.

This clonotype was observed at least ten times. In DNA, the CDR3 is TGTGCCAGCAGCCGAAAACTTAGCGGGGGCTTCACAGATACGCAGTATTTT. It translates to CASSRKLSGGFTDTQYF. J is TRBJ2-3 and V is TRBV7-2, with 9 bases matching TRBD2. The V and J ends lost 5 bases and 2 bases, in that order; junction bases with no gene match: 11. Germline loops: CDR1 SGHTA, CDR2 FQGNSA. The CDR3 runs to 17 residues.

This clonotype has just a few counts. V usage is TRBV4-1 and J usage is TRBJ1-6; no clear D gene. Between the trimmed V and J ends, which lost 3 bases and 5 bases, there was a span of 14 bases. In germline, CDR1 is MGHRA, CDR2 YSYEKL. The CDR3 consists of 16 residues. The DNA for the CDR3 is TGCGCCAGCAGCCATAGAGGGTGGAGAGATAATTCACCCCTCCACTTT. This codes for CASSHRGWRDNSPLHF.

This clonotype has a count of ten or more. The CDR3 protein is CASSDAGGETQYF. DNA of the CDR3: TGCGCCAGCAGCGACGCAGGCGGGGAGACCCAGTACTTC. The chain employs TRBV5-1 and TRBJ2-5; D might be TRBD2 (5 bases). V was trimmed by 4 bases and J by 5 bases, leaving 12 bases between them. This CDR3 is 13 amino acids long. CDR1 is SGHRS and CDR2 is YFSETQ in the germline V gene.

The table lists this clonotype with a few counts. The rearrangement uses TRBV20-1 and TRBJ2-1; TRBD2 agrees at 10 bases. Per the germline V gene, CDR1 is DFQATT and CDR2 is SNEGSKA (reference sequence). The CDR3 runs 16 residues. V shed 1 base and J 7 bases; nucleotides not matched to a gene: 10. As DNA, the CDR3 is TGCAGTGCTAGAGGCCCTCCCCTAGCGGGAGCGAATGAGCAGTTCTTC. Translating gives CSARGPPLAGANEQFF.